This entry concerns a single TCR beta chain. This sample is drawn from a study of preoperative IRX-2 immunotherapy in early breast cancer. V was clipped by 3 bases and J by 1 base, with 15 bases between them. Germline CDR1 is MDHEN and CDR2 is SYDVKM. The CDR3 spans 16 residues. Clones were sequenced by immunoSEQ multiplex PCR, and TCRdb holds only the in-frame ones, with some missing. Here the sample spans around 38,000 clones, approximately 80% being singletons. Sample treatment: preoperative locoregional IRX-2 cytokine immunotherapy. Patients received preoperative, locoregional IRX-2 cytokine immunotherapy in a phase Ib study.

The sequences come from tumor tissue, collected after IRX-2 immunotherapy. The TCR originated in a human donor with breast cancer. This rearrangement joins TRBV28 to TRBJ1-1; D not certain. CDR3: CASSFSRRVRNTEAFF. The CDR3 bases are TGTGCCAGCAGTTTCTCCCGCCGGGTGAGGAACACTGAAGCTTTCTTT.